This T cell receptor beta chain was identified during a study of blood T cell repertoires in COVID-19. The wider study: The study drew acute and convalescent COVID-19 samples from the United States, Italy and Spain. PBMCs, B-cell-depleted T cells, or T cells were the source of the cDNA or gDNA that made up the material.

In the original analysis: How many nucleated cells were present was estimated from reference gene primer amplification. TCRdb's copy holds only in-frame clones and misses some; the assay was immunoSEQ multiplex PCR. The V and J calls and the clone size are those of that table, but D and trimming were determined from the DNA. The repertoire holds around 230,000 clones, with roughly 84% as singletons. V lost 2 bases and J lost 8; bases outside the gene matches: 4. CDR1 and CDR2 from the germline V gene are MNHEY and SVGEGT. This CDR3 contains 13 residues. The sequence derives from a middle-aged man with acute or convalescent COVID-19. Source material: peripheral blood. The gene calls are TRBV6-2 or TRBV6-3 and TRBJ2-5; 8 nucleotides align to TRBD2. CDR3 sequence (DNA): TGTGCCAGCAGTTACGGACTAGCAGTTACCCAGTACTTC. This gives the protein CASSYGLAVTQYF.